The source of this T cell receptor (beta chain) is a study of CD8+CD57+ T cells in acquired aplastic anemia. The study, taken as a whole, reports: Both patients and controls carried the same twenty-nine CD8+ CDR3 sequences.

This clonotype came up many times. Its specificity is not known. The CDR3 is 17 amino acids. Germline CDR1 is DFQATT and CDR2 is SNEGSKA (reference sequence). Trimming shortened V by 2 bases and J by 4 bases, and 21 bases separated the two germline ends. The authors sequenced patients whose flow cytometry had shown CD8+CD57+ cell expansion. Among the patients, all had severe acquired aplastic anemia. Profiling that covered TCR beta VDJ and CDR3 relied on genomic DNA as its template. TCRdb recomputed calls from the reads with MiXCR, one row per CDR3 protein. The sample has 260,000 or so distinct CDR3 sequences, about 44% seen once; the top ten hold about 8.3%.

This clonotype was sampled from a human donor with aplastic anemia. V is TRBV20-1 and J is TRBJ1-5; possible D gene TRBD1, 6 bases. Sequenced sample: sorted CD4+, CD8+, or CD8+CD57+ T cells (not recorded which) from PBMCs. The CDR3 coding sequence is TGCAGTGCTAGATATATTCTCGCGGACAGAAGAAATCAGCCCCAGCATTTT. It translates to CSARYILADRRNQPQHF.